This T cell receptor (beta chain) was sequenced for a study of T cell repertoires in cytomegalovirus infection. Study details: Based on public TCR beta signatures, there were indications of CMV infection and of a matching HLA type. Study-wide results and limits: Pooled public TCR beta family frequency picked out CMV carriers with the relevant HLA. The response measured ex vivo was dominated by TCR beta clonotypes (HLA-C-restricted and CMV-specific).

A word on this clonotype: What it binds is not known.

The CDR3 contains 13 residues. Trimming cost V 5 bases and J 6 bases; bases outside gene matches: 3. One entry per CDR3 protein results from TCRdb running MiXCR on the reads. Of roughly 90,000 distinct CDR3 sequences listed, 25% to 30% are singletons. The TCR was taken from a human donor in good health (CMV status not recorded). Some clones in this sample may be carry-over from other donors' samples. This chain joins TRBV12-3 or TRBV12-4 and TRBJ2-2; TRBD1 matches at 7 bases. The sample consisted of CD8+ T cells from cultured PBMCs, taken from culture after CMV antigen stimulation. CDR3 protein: CASSQQGPGELFF. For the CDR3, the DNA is TGTGCCAGCAGTCAACAGGGGCCCGGGGAGCTGTTTTTT.